This T cell receptor (beta chain) is from a study of T cell changes during pregnancy in multiple sclerosis. Generated by immunoSEQ multiplex PCR, the TCRdb table keeps only in-frame clones and is missing some. The sample shows tens of thousands of clones, roughly 90% of them seen only once. The input for sequencing was CD8+ T cells from peripheral blood mononuclear cells, taken before pregnancy. This receptor was taken from a female donor with multiple sclerosis, enrolled in a pregnancy study.

This CDR3 is CASSFRDHQPQHF. The CDR3 DNA is TGTGCCAGCAGCTTCAGGGATCATCAGCCCCAGCATTTT. The V call is TRBV7-9, the J call TRBJ1-5; TRBD1 might be the D (5 bases). V was pared by 3 bases and J by 5 bases, with 8 bases between. Germline loops: CDR1 SEHNR, CDR2 FQNEAQ (reference sequence). The CDR3 consists of 13 residues. The full variable domain, in which reference TRBV7-9 and TRBJ1-5 provide the parts outside the CDR3, is DTGVSQNPRHKITKRGQNVTFRCDPISEHNRLYWYRQTLGQGPEFLTYFQNEAQLEKSRLLSDRFSAERPKGSFSTLEIQRTEQGDSAMYLCASSFRDHQPQHFGDGTRLSIL.